This T cell receptor (beta chain) is drawn from a study of read filtering for tumor transcriptome and immune sequencing. Study-wide context: Mean patient age was approximately 66 years, range about 40 to 85; approximately 18 male, 12 to 15 female.

This clonotype showed up many times. Trimming shortened V by 8 bases and J by 0 bases, and 13 bases separated the two germline ends. CDR1 and CDR2 (germline): MDHEN, SYDVKM. The CDR3 is 14 amino acids. This library used around 400 ng RNA and molecular barcoded adaptors spanning alpha/delta and beta/gamma chains. TCRdb reanalysed the reads using MiXCR and keeps one entry per CDR3 protein. The sample records about 90,000 distinct CDR3 sequences, 9% to 15% being singletons. The sequenced material came from a population of CD138-negative cells sorted from bone marrow. The J gene is TRBJ1-1, the V gene TRBV28; D gene unclear. This clonotype was obtained from a donor at least 40 years old with multiple myeloma. CDR3 DNA sequence: TGTGCCAGCTATCGCCCGGGAATGAACACTGAAGCTTTCTTT. Translation gives CASYRPGMNTEAFF. The complete variable domain, with remaining parts taken from reference TRBV28 and TRBJ1-1, reads DVKVTQSSRYLVKRTGEKVFLECVQDMDHENMFWYRQDPGLGLRLIYFSYDVKMKEKGDIPEGYSVSREKKERFSLILESASTNQTSMYLCASYRPGMNTEAFFGQGTRLTVV.